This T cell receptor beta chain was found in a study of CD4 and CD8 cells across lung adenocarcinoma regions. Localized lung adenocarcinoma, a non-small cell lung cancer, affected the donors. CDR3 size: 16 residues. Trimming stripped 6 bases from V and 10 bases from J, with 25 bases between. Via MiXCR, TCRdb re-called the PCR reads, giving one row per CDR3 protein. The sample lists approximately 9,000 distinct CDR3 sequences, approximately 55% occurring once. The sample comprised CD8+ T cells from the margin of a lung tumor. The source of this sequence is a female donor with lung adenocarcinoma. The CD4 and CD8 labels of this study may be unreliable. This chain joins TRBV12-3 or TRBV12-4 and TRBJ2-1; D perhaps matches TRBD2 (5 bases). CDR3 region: CASRRGAAGQPREQFF. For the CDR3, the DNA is TGTGCCAGCAGACGAGGCGCGGCGGGCCAACCGAGGGAGCAGTTCTTC.